The entry that follows covers one T cell receptor beta chain sequence. Its antigen is not identified. The data were obtained in a study of shared clonotypes between healthy human individuals. Sequencing used immunoSEQ multiplex PCR; TCRdb keeps in-frame clones, though not all of them. The sample lists fewer than 200,000 clones; approximately 62% were seen once. General study points: Non-shared clonotypes had lower generation probabilities than clonotypes shared by all four sorted-subset donors. A limitation of the genetic and exposure-history diversity represented arose from few donors.

The CDR3 consists of 15 residues. The V segment lost 3 bases and the J segment 1 base; nucleotides outside the gene matches: 3. The germline V gene encodes CDR1 SGHKS and CDR2 YYEKEE (reference sequence). The TCR originated in a man aged 25-45 years in good health. The genes are TRBV5-5 and TRBJ2-5; 10 bases match TRBD2. Sequenced sample: memory CD4+ T cells sorted from blood. Subset in this sample: CD45RA-negative fraction. The DNA of the CDR3 is TGTGCCAGCAGCTACCTAGCGGGGGTCCAAGAGACCCAGTACTTC. Its protein product is CASSYLAGVQETQYF.